This T cell receptor beta chain was sequenced for a study of cytomegalovirus exposure and HLA in healthy donors. Study-level results: Cytomegalovirus status was reportedly diagnosed by the classifier with high sensitivity and specificity. Later analysis associated a missense DCLRE1C variant with TCR beta V- and J-gene trimming. Some 150 TCR beta chains were listed as cytomegalovirus-associated.

V lost 1 base and J lost 4, with 11 bases in between. Germline-derived CDR1 and CDR2 are MGHRA and YSYEKL. This CDR3 region has 15 residues. This clone was observed a handful of times. Its antigen is currently unknown. It was with 60 Vbeta and 13 Jbeta primers that the PCR ran. Clones were sequenced by immunoSEQ multiplex PCR, and TCRdb holds only the in-frame ones, with some missing. This sample yields 120,000 or so clones, of which more than 70% are seen a single time; 0.85% to 1.3% belongs to the top ten. Healthy individuals who donated bone marrow served as the donors. This receptor was obtained from a human donor in good health. The chain links TRBV4-1 to TRBJ1-3; D is ambiguous. The sequenced material came from PBMCs. The CDR3, as DNA: TGCGCCAGCAGCCAAGTTCAGGTGACAGGAAACACCATATATTTT. Translation: CASSQVQVTGNTIYF.